Listed here is a single T cell receptor beta chain. This specimen comes from a study of shared clonotypes between healthy human individuals. There are 14 residues in the CDR3. The V segment lost 4 bases and the J segment 7 bases; nucleotides outside the gene matches: 5. Germline CDR1 reads SNHLY; CDR2 reads FYNNEI. Data came from immunoSEQ multiplex PCR; TCRdb stores just in-frame clones and leaves some out. The sample has hundreds of thousands of clones; less than 80% are singletons. Sequences were obtained from memory CD4+ T cells sorted from blood. The subset: CD45RA-negative fraction. This clonotype was obtained from a woman under 40 in good health. The rearrangement uses TRBV2 and TRBJ1-5; 9 bases fit TRBD1. The CDR3 bases are TGTGCCAGCAGTGCCCTGACAGGGGGGCAGCCCCAGCATTTT. The encoded protein is CASSALTGGQPQHF.